This TCR beta chain comes out of a study of cytomegalovirus exposure and HLA in healthy donors. The CDR3 sequence is 14 residues long. CDR1 and CDR2 from the germline V gene are SNHLY and FYNNEI. Deletions cut 0 bases from V and 7 bases from J, with 10 bases between. Concerning this clone: Its specificity is unknown.

Study conclusions and caveats: The authors enumerated over 150 TCR beta chains as linked to cytomegalovirus. In vitro, a few CMV-associated chains proved specific for CMV antigens. Subsequent analysis revealed that first-cohort TCR clusters tended to co-occur in the 130 or so validation repertoires.

Sequencing used immunoSEQ multiplex PCR; TCRdb keeps in-frame clones, though not all of them. This table has 55,000 to 65,000 clones, 85% to 95% appearing once. The donors were in the approximately 130-subject validation cohort, distinct from the approximately 700-subject first cohort. V usage is TRBV2 and J usage is TRBJ1-5, with D perhaps matching TRBD1 (6 bases). The sample was PBMCs. This sequence originates from a woman aged 18-35 years in good health and CMV-seropositive. This chain's CDR3 is CASSEARGRQPQHF. In DNA form, the CDR3 reads TGTGCCAGCAGTGAAGCCAGGGGTAGGCAGCCCCAGCATTTT. Based on the CDR3 plus reference TRBV2 and TRBJ1-5, the full variable domain is EPEVTQTPSHQVTQMGQEVILRCVPISNHLYFYWYRQILGQKVEFLVSFYNNEISEKSEIFDDQFSVERPDGSNFTLKIRSTKLEDSAMYFCASSEARGRQPQHFGDGTRLSIL.